The source of this T cell receptor (beta chain) is a study of OX40 agonist ivuxolimab in advanced cancers. Turning to the study itself: The study gave patients intravenous ivuxolimab at 0.01 to 10 mg/kg every 2 weeks.

Profiled with immunoSEQ multiplex PCR; TCRdb holds only in-frame clones, not every one. The table records nearly 80,000 clones, 80% to 95% of them present only once. Trimming pared 5 bases from V and 7 bases from J, leaving 18 bases between. The CDR3 runs to 14 residues. CDR1 and CDR2 (germline): SGHTA, FQGNSA. On this clone itself: Its antigen is not known.

Study observations and caveats: Normalized T-cell clonal expansion was also low in a subset of nonresponders.

The sequences come from CD4+ or CD8+ T cells sorted from blood, collected in a trial of the OX40 agonist ivuxolimab. This receptor was identified in an adult with an advanced solid tumor such as melanoma, head and neck, liver or kidney cancer. This chain joins TRBV7-2 and TRBJ2-7; D might be TRBD2 (6 bases). The CDR3 reads CASSRDGGIGEQYF. CDR3 sequence (DNA): TGTGCCAGCAGCAGAGATGGGGGGATAGGGGAGCAGTACTTC.